The clone carrying this TCR beta chain showed up just once. The authors' processing: Nucleated cell counts were estimated from reference gene primer amplification. Sequenced by immunoSEQ multiplex PCR; TCRdb stores in-frame clones only, minus some. Clone size and the V and J calls come from that table; the DNA yielded D and trimming. The data show about 70,000 clones, around 85% seen once. CDR3 size: 17 residues. J was trimmed by 0 bases and V by 2 bases; bases with no gene match: 2. In germline, CDR1 is KGHSH, CDR2 LQKENI. The data stem from a study of blood T cell repertoires in COVID-19. Study-level background: Specimens from acute and convalescent COVID-19 originated in the United States, Italy and Spain. PBMCs, B-cell-depleted T cells, or T cells provided the cDNA or gDNA that made up the material.

Sequences were obtained from peripheral blood. The J gene is TRBJ2-6, the V gene TRBV18; 9 nucleotides agree with TRBD1. The sequence was collected from a woman aged 60-75 years with acute or convalescent COVID-19. The CDR3 protein is CASSPGQGFSGANVLTF. The CDR3 nucleotides are TGTGCCAGCTCACCAGGACAGGGGTTCTCTGGGGCCAACGTCCTGACTTTC.